Below, one TCR beta chain is given with its context. Its antigen remains unknown. Individual cDNA molecules carried attached unique molecular identifiers. TCRdb fed the 5' RACE reads into MiXCR, producing one record per CDR3 protein. Altogether tens of thousands of distinct CDR3 sequences are present, about 11% being singletons, with the ten largest covering 6.4%. Germline V CDR1 and CDR2: SGHTA, FQGTGA. The V end was cut by 2 bases, the J end by 5 bases, with 9 bases between. This CDR3 contains 13 residues. This sample stems from a study of early T cells in non-severe SARS-CoV-2 infection. Study details: The study sequenced bulk RNA from unsorted whole blood, with chains unpaired.

General study results and limits: VDJdb-based annotation leaned toward anti-spike CD8 responses and missed private and CD4 specificities.

The chain recombines TRBV7-3 with TRBJ2-5; no firm D call. Sequenced input: whole blood. This TCR was sampled from an adult who was a healthcare worker with PCR-confirmed SARS-CoV-2 infection or an uninfected control (not recorded which). CDR3 amino acids: CASSLGLAETQYF. CDR3 nucleotides: TGTGCCAGCAGCTTAGGATTGGCGGAGACCCAGTACTTC. The complete variable domain, with remaining parts taken from reference TRBV7-3 and TRBJ2-5, reads GAGVSQTPSNKVTEKGKYVELRCDPISGHTALYWYRQSLGQGPEFLIYFQGTGAADDSGLPNDRFFAVRPEGSVSTLKIQRTERGDSAVYLCASSLGLAETQYFGPGTRLLVL.